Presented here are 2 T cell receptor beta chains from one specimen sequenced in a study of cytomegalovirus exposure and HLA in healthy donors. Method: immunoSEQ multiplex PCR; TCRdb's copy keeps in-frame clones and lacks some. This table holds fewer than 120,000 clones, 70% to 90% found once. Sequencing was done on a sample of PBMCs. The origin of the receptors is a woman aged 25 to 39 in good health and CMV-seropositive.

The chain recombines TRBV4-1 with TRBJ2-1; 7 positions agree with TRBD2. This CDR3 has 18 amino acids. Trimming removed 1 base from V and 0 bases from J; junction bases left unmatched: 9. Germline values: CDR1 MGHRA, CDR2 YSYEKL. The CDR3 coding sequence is TGCGCCAGCAGCCAAGCGATAGCGGGTCAGAGCTCCTACAATGAGCAGTTCTTC. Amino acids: CASSQAIAGQSSYNEQFF.

The CDR3: CASSDRGKETQYF. CDR3 DNA: TGCGCCAGCTCAGACAGGGGAAAAGAGACCCAGTACTTC. V and J are TRBV5-1 and TRBJ2-5, with 8 bases aligning to TRBD1. CDR1 is SGHRS, CDR2 YFSETQ, per germline. V lost 7 bases to trimming and J lost 3 bases; unmatched junction nucleotides: 5. This CDR3 is built from 13 residues. The whole variable domain, remainder taken from reference TRBV5-1 and TRBJ2-5, is KAGVTQTPRYLIKTRGQQVTLSCSPISGHRSVSWYQQTPGQGLQFLFEYFSETQRNKGNFPGRFSGRQFSNSRSEMNVSTLELGDSALYLCASSDRGKETQYFGPGTRLLVL.